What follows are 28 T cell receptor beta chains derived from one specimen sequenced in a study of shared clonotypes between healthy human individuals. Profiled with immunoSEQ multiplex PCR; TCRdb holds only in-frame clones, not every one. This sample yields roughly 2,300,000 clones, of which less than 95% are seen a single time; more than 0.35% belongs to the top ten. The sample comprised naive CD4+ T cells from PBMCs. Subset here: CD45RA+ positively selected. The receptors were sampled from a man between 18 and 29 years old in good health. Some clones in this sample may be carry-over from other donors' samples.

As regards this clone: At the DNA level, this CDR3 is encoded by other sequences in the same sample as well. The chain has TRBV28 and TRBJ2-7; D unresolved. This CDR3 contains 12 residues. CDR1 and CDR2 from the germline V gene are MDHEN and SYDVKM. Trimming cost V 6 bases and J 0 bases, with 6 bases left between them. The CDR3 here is CASSLSSYEQYF. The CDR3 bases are TGTGCCAGCAGCCTGAGCTCCTACGAGCAGTACTTC.

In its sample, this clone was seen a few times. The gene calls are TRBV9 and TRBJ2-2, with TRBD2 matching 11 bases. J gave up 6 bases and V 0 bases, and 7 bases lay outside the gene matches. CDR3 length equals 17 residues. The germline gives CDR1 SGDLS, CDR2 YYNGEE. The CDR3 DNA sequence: TGTGCCAGCAGCGTAGTAGGTAGCGGGAGGGCCCCCGGGGAGCTGTTTTTT. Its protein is CASSVVGSGRAPGELFF.

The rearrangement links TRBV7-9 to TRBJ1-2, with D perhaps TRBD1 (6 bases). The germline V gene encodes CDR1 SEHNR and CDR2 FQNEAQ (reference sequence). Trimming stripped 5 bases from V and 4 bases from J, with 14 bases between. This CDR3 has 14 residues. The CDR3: CASSPTQGIYGYTF. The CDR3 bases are TGTGCCAGCAGCCCCACCCAGGGGATCTATGGCTACACCTTC.

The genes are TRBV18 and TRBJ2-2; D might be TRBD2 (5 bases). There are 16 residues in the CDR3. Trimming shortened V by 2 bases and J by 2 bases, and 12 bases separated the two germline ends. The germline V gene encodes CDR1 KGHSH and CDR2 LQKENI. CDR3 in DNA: TGTGCCAGCTCACCAGGCGGGCGGTCCAACACCGGGGAGCTGTTTTTT. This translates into CASSPGGRSNTGELFF.

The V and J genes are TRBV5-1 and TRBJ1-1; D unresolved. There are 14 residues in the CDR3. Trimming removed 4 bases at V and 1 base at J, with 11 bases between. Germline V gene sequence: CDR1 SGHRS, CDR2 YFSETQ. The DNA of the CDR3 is TGCGCCAGCAGCCCGGGTCACACGAACACTGAAGCTTTCTTT. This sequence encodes CASSPGHTNTEAFF. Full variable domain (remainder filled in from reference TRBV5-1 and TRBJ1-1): KAGVTQTPRYLIKTRGQQVTLSCSPISGHRSVSWYQQTPGQGLQFLFEYFSETQRNKGNFPGRFSGRQFSNSRSEMNVSTLELGDSALYLCASSPGHTNTEAFFGQGTRLTVV.

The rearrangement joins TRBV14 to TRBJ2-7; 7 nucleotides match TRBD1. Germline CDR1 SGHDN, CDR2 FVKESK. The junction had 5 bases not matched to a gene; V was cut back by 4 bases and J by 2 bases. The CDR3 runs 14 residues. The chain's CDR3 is CASSRTGMAYEQYF. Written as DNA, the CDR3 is TGTGCCAGCAGCCGGACAGGCATGGCCTACGAGCAGTACTTC.

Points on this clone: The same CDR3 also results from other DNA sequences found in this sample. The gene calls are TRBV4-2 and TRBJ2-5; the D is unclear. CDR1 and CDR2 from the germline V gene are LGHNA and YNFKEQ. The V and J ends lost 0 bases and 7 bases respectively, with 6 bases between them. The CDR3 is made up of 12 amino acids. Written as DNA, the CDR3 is TGTGCCAGCAGCCAAGAGTTGGGGACCCAGTACTTC. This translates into CASSQELGTQYF.

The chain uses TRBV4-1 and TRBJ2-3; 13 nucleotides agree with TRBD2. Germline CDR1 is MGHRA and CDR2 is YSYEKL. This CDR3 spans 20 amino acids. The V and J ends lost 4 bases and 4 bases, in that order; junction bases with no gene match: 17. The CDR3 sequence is CASSPRPYRGTSGIPDTQYF. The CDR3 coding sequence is TGCGCCAGCAGCCCCCGCCCCTACAGGGGGACTAGCGGGATCCCAGATACGCAGTATTTT.

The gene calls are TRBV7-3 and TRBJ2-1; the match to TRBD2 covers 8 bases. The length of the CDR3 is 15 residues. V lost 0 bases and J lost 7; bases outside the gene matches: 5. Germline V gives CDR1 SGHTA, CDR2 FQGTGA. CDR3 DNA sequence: TGTGCCAGCAGCTTAACCCCCCTAGCGGGTAATGAGCAGTTCTTC. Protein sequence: CASSLTPLAGNEQFF. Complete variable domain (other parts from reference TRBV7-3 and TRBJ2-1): GAGVSQTPSNKVTEKGKYVELRCDPISGHTALYWYRQSLGQGPEFLIYFQGTGAADDSGLPNDRFFAVRPEGSVSTLKIQRTERGDSAVYLCASSLTPLAGNEQFFGPGTRLTVL.

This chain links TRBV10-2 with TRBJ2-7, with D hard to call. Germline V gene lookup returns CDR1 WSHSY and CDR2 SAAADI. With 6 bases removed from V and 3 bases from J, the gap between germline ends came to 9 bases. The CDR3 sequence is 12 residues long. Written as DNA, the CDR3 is TGCGCCAGCAGCCTTGAAGGCTACGAGCAGTACTTC. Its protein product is CASSLEGYEQYF.

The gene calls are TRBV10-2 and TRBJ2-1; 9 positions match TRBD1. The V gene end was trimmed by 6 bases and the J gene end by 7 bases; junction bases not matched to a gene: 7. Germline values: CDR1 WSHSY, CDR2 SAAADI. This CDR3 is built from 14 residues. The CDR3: CASRTGGAGNEQFF. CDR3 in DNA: TGCGCCAGCAGAACAGGGGGCGCTGGAAATGAGCAGTTCTTC.

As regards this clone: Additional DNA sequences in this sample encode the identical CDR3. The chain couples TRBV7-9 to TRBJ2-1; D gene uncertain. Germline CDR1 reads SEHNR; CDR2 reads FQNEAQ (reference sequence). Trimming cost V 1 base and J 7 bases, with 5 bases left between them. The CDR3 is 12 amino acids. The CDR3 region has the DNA TGTGCCAGCAGCTTAGTGGGGAATGAGCAGTTCTTC. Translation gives CASSLVGNEQFF.

CDR3 region: CASSPGGAYNEKLFF. CDR3 bases: TGTGCCAGCAGCCCTGGGGGGGCATATAATGAAAAACTGTTTTTT. V is TRBV5-4 and J is TRBJ1-4, with a tentative D call TRBD1 (6 bases). The germline gives CDR1 SGHNT, CDR2 YYREEE (reference sequence). V was pared by 4 bases and J by 4 bases, with 14 bases between. This CDR3 is 15 amino acids long.

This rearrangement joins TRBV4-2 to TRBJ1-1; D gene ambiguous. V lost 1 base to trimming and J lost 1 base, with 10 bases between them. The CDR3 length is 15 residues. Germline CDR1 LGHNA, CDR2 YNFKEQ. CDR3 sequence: CASSQGRLGNTEAFF. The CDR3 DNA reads TGTGCCAGCAGCCAAGGACGTTTGGGGAACACTGAAGCTTTCTTT.

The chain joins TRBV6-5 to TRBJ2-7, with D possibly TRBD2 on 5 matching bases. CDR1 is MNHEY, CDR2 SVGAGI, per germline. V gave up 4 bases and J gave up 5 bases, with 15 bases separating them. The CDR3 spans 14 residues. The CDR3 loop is CASSSPRFGNEQYF. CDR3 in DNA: TGTGCCAGCAGTTCGCCCCGGTTCGGGAACGAGCAGTACTTC.

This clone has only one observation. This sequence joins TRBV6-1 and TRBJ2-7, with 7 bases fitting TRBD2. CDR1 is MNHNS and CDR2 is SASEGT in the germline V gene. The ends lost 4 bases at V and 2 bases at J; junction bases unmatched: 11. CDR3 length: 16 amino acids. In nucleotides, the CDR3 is TGTGCCAGCAGTGCTAACCAGGGAGGGATAACCTACGAGCAGTACTTC. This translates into CASSANQGGITYEQYF.

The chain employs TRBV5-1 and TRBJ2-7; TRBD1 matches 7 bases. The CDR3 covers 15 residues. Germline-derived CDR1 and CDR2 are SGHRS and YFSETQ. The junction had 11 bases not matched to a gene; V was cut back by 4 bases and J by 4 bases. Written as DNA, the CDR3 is TGCGCCAGCAGCGGGAGCACGACAGGGCATTACGAGCAGTACTTC. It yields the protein CASSGSTTGHYEQYF.

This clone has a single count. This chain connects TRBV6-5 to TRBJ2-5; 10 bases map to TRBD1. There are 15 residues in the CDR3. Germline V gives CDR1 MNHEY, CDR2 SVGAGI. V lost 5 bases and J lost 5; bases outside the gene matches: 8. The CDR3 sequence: CASSQGQGGWETQYF. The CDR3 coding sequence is TGTGCCAGCAGTCAAGGACAGGGGGGGTGGGAGACCCAGTACTTC.

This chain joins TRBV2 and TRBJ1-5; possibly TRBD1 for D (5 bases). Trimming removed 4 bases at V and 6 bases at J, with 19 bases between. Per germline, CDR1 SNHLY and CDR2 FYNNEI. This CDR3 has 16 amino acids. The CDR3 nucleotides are TGTGCCAGCAGTGTACGAGGACTGAGCGGGGGTCAGCCCCAGCATTTT. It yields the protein CASSVRGLSGGQPQHF.

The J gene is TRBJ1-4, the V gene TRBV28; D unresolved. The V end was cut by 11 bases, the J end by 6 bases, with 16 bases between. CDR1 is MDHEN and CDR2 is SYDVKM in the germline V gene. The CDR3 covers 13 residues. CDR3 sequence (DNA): TGTGCCCTCCGGGCCGGGCCGCATGAAAAACTGTTTTTT. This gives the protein CALRAGPHEKLFF.

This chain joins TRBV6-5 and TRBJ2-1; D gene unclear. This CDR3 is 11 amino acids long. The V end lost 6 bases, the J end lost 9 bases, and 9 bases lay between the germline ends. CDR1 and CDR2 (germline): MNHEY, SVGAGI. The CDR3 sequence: CASSSLSEQFF. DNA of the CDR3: TGTGCCAGCAGCTCTCTCAGTGAGCAGTTCTTC.

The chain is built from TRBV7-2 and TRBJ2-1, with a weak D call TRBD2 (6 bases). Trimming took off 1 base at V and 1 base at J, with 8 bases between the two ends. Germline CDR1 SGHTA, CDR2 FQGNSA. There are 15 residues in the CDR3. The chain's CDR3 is CASSLVRESYNEQFF. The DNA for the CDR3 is TGTGCCAGCAGCTTAGTGCGGGAATCCTACAATGAGCAGTTCTTC.

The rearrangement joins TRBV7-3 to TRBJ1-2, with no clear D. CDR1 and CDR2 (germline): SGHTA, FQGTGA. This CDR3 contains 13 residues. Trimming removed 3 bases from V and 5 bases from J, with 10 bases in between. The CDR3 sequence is CASSFQLQYGYTF. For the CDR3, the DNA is TGTGCCAGCAGCTTCCAATTGCAGTATGGCTACACCTTC.

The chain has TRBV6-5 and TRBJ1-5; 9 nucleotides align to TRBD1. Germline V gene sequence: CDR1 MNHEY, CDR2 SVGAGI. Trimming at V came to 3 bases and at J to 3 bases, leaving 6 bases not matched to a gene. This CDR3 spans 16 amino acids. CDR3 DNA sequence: TGTGCCAGCAGTTATTACGGGACAGGGTACAATCAGCCCCAGCATTTT. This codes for CASSYYGTGYNQPQHF.

The CDR3 coding sequence is TGTGCCAGCAGCTTAGTCACAAGCTCCTACAATGAGCAGTTCTTC. It codes for CASSLVTSSYNEQFF. The V call is TRBV7-8, the J call TRBJ2-1; no clear D. V was cut by 1 base and J by 0 bases, with 7 bases left in between. There are 15 residues in the CDR3. From germline, CDR1 is SGHVS and CDR2 FQNEAQ.

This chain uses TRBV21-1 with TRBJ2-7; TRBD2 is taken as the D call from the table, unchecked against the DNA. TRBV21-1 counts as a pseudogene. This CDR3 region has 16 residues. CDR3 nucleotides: TGTGCCAGCAGCAAAGTTCGGACTAGCGGGAAGAACGAGCAGTACTTC. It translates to CASSKVRTSGKNEQYF.

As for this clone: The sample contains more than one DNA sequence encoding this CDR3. The CDR3 DNA sequence: TGTGCCAGCAGCTTAGCGGGGCGCGAGCAGTACTTC. Amino acids: CASSLAGREQYF. J is TRBJ2-7 and V is TRBV7-2, with a tentative D call TRBD1 (5 bases). With 0 bases removed from V and 6 bases from J, the gap between germline ends came to 6 bases. The CDR3 contains 12 residues. The germline V gene encodes CDR1 SGHTA and CDR2 FQGNSA.

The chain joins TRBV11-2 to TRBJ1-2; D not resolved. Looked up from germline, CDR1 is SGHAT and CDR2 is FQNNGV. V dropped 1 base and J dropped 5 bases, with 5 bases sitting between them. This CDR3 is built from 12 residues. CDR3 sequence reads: CASSLASYGYTF. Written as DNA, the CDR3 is TGTGCCAGCAGCTTAGCCTCATATGGCTACACCTTC.